The 22 T cell receptor beta chains presented below share a single source sample, sequenced in a study of blood T cell repertoires in COVID-19. Method: immunoSEQ multiplex PCR; TCRdb's copy keeps in-frame clones and lacks some. The table has around 230,000 clones, roughly 80% seen once. Material for sequencing was peripheral blood. The receptors were sampled from a woman at least 80 years old with acute or convalescent COVID-19.

The CDR3 loop reads CASSPGTGGEKLFF. CDR3 nucleotide sequence: TGTGCCAGCAGCCCCGGGACAGGGGGGGAAAAACTGTTTTTT. The chain carries TRBV5-5 and TRBJ1-4; 11 nucleotides align to TRBD1. The CDR3 length is 14 residues. From germline, CDR1 is SGHKS and CDR2 YYEKEE (reference sequence). The V segment lost 4 bases and the J segment 8 bases; nucleotides outside the gene matches: 4.

This clone appeared once. The chain uses TRBV18 and TRBJ2-3; the D gene is possibly TRBD1 (6 bases). The V gene's germline CDR1 is KGHSH and CDR2 LQKENI. With 2 bases removed from V and 5 bases from J, the gap between germline ends came to 14 bases. The CDR3 is 15 residues long. CDR3 in DNA: TGTGCCAGCTCACCATGGGGGCCGCCTTTAGATACGCAGTATTTT. Protein product: CASSPWGPPLDTQYF. The complete variable domain, with remaining parts taken from reference TRBV18 and TRBJ2-3, reads NAGVMQNPRHLVRRRGQEARLRCSPMKGHSHVYWYRQLPEEGLKFMVYLQKENIIDESGMPKERFSAEFPKEGPSILRIQQVVRGDSAAYFCASSPWGPPLDTQYFGPGTRLTVL.

The CDR3 spells CASSMVGGYDNEQFF. CDR3 coding DNA: TGTGCCAGTAGTATGGTAGGGGGCTACGACAATGAGCAGTTCTTC. V and J are TRBV19 and TRBJ2-1, with TRBD1 identical over 7 bases. The junction had 7 bases not matched to a gene; V was cut back by 3 bases and J by 5 bases. The CDR3 is 15 amino acids. CDR1 is LNHDA and CDR2 is SQIVND in the germline V gene (reference sequence).

The rearrangement links TRBV24-1 to TRBJ2-7; weak D call: TRBD1 (6 bases). Trimming left V 3 bases short and J 4 bases short, with 18 bases between. The V gene's germline CDR1 is KGHDR and CDR2 SFDVKD. CDR3 length: 16 residues. The chain's CDR3 is CATSDPSVKGGYEQYF. DNA for the CDR3: TGTGCCACCAGTGATCCCTCTGTAAAAGGGGGATACGAGCAGTACTTC.

This chain uses TRBV18 with TRBJ2-3; weak D call: TRBD1 (6 bases). V lost 2 bases to trimming and J lost 2 bases, with 14 bases between them. The V gene's germline CDR1 is KGHSH and CDR2 LQKENI. The CDR3 length is 16 residues. Written as DNA, the CDR3 is TGTGCCAGCTCACCAGGAGGTCAGGGGATCACAGATACGCAGTATTTT. Translation gives CASSPGGQGITDTQYF.

This rearrangement joins TRBV5-1 to TRBJ1-1, with 9 positions matching TRBD1. This CDR3 region has 15 residues. From germline, CDR1 is SGHRS and CDR2 YFSETQ. J gave up 1 base and V 7 bases, and 8 bases lay outside the gene matches. For the CDR3, the DNA is TGCGCCAGCCGTACAGGGGGCGCGACGAACACTGAAGCTTTCTTT. This translates into CASRTGGATNTEAFF.

The chain is built from TRBV28 and TRBJ1-1, with D possibly matching TRBD1 (5 bases). This CDR3 spans 11 amino acids. Germline V gene sequence: CDR1 MDHEN, CDR2 SYDVKM. Trimming removed 2 bases from V and 11 bases from J, with 9 bases in between. The CDR3 reads CASSLGRDAFF. The CDR3 DNA follows: TGTGCCAGCAGTTTAGGCAGGGATGCTTTCTTT.

The gene calls are TRBV4-1 and TRBJ1-4, with D unclear. V was cut by 4 bases and J by 4 bases, with 25 bases left in between. The CDR3 consists of 19 residues. In germline, CDR1 is MGHRA, CDR2 YSYEKL. The CDR3 loop is CASSPLPGTRLTINEKLFF. The DNA for the CDR3 is TGCGCCAGCAGCCCGCTCCCGGGAACCCGACTGACGATTAATGAAAAACTGTTTTTT.

The rearrangement joins TRBV5-1 to TRBJ2-7, with 8 bases matching TRBD2. Unmatched junction bases numbered 7, after V lost 4 bases and J lost 4 bases. CDR1 is SGHRS and CDR2 is YFSETQ in the germline V gene. The length of the CDR3 is 14 residues. CDR3 in amino acids: CASSLGRGLYEQYF. As DNA, the CDR3 is TGCGCCAGCAGCCTCGGGAGGGGTTTATACGAGCAGTACTTC.

The chain has TRBV28 and TRBJ1-5; D possibly corresponds to TRBD1 (5 bases). With 0 bases removed from V and 7 bases from J, the gap between germline ends came to 16 bases. The CDR3 covers 16 residues. Germline loops: CDR1 MDHEN, CDR2 SYDVKM. CDR3 sequence reads: CASSLWAQGGVQPQHF. CDR3 coding DNA: TGTGCCAGCAGTTTATGGGCTCAGGGAGGGGTCCAGCCCCAGCATTTT.

This clone appeared a single time. The rearrangement uses TRBV2 and TRBJ2-4, with 7 bases matching TRBD1. This CDR3 has 14 residues. The ends lost 2 bases at V and 9 bases at J; junction bases unmatched: 7. Germline CDR1 reads SNHLY; CDR2 reads FYNNEI. CDR3 in amino acids: CASSERGGGSIQYF. CDR3 nucleotide sequence: TGTGCCAGCAGTGAAAGAGGGGGCGGCAGCATTCAGTACTTC. Full variable domain (missing parts from reference TRBV2 and TRBJ2-4): EPEVTQTPSHQVTQMGQEVILRCVPISNHLYFYWYRQILGQKVEFLVSFYNNEISEKSEIFDDQFSVERPDGSNFTLKIRSTKLEDSAMYFCASSERGGGSIQYFGAGTRLSVL.

The chain recombines TRBV19 with TRBJ2-1; TRBD1 is a possible D gene (5 bases). V lost 2 bases to trimming and J lost 10 bases, with 18 bases between them. The CDR3 is 15 residues long. Germline V lookup: CDR1 LNHDA, CDR2 SQIVND (reference sequence). The CDR3 region is CASSIRGQNLGEQFF. In DNA form, the CDR3 reads TGTGCCAGTAGTATAAGAGGACAAAATCTGGGCGAGCAGTTCTTC.

This rearrangement joins TRBV28 to TRBJ1-4; 8 bases are a match to TRBD1. Looked up from germline, CDR1 is MDHEN and CDR2 is SYDVKM. V was pared by 4 bases and J by 5 bases, with 6 bases of the junction left unmatched. The CDR3 covers 15 residues. Here the CDR3 reads CASSSGDRLNEKLFF. DNA of the CDR3: TGTGCCAGCAGTTCCGGGGACAGGTTGAATGAAAAACTGTTTTTT.

In DNA form, the CDR3 reads TGCGCCAGCAGCTTGGAAGGGGGCAGGAACTATGGCTACACCTTC. Translating gives CASSLEGGRNYGYTF. The chain uses TRBV5-1 and TRBJ1-2, with 7 bases matching TRBD1. Germline CDR1 is SGHRS and CDR2 is YFSETQ. V shed 0 bases and J 2 bases; nucleotides not matched to a gene: 4. The CDR3 spans 15 residues.

In its sample, this clone was seen once. The CDR3 bases are TGCAGCGTCCTGGGCGGGACAGGGGGGCCTCTGGGTGTCCTGACTTTC. This translates into CSVLGGTGGPLGVLTF. The rearrangement links TRBV29-1 to TRBJ2-6; 11 bases agree with TRBD1. CDR3 length: 16 amino acids. The germline V gene has CDR1 SQVTM and CDR2 ANQGSEA. The junction had 17 bases not matched to a gene; V was cut back by 6 bases and J by 13 bases. The whole variable domain, filled in from reference TRBV29-1 and TRBJ2-6, reads SAVISQKPSRDICQRGTSLTIQCQVDSQVTMMFWYRQQPGQSLTLIATANQGSEATYESGFVIDKFPISRPNLTFSTLTVSNMSPEDSSIYLCSVLGGTGGPLGVLTFGAGSRLTVL.

The chain has TRBV6-5 and TRBJ2-2; D is unclear. V gave up 6 bases and J gave up 4 bases, with 12 bases separating them. Germline loops: CDR1 MNHEY, CDR2 SVGAGI. CDR3 length: 14 amino acids. CDR3 in amino acids: CASSFGQATGELFF. In DNA, the CDR3 is TGTGCCAGCAGCTTCGGCCAGGCCACCGGGGAGCTGTTTTTT.

This chain links TRBV28 with TRBJ1-2; TRBD1 agrees at 9 bases. The CDR3 is 14 residues long. In germline, CDR1 is MDHEN, CDR2 SYDVKM. The trim removed 6 bases at V and 5 bases at J, leaving 7 bases unmatched. In DNA, the CDR3 is TGTGCCAGCAGCAGAACAGGGGGCGGATATGGCTACACCTTC. It yields the protein CASSRTGGGYGYTF.

V usage is TRBV7-3 and J usage is TRBJ2-1; 16 bases match TRBD2. Germline assignment: CDR1 SGHTA and CDR2 FQGTGA. J lost 7 bases, V lost 5 bases, and 11 bases had no gene match. The CDR3 spans 18 residues. The DNA for the CDR3 is TGTGCCAGCAGCCCCAAGGGACTAGCGGGGGGGCGTGTTAATGAGCAGTTCTTC. It encodes CASSPKGLAGGRVNEQFF.

The chain is built from TRBV19 and TRBJ1-1; 8 bases agree with TRBD1. The CDR3 is 14 amino acids. Germline trimming cut 5 bases from V and 6 bases from J; bases unmatched to any gene: 8. Germline V lookup: CDR1 LNHDA, CDR2 SQIVND (reference sequence). Here the CDR3 reads CASSSTGTGAEAFF. The CDR3 bases are TGTGCCAGTAGTTCGACCGGGACAGGCGCTGAAGCTTTCTTT. Full variable domain (missing parts from reference TRBV19 and TRBJ1-1): DGGITQSPKYLFRKEGQNVTLSCEQNLNHDAMYWYRQDPGQGLRLIYYSQIVNDFQKGDIAEGYSVSREKKESFPLTVTSAQKNPTAFYLCASSSTGTGAEAFFGQGTRLTVV.

The chain recombines TRBV3-1 (or the pseudogene TRBV3-2) with TRBJ1-1; D call uncertain. This CDR3 is 14 amino acids long. Germline lookup yields CDR1 LGHDT and CDR2 YNNKEL (reference sequence). V was cut by 3 bases and J by 0 bases, with 8 bases left in between. The CDR3 DNA follows: TGTGCCAGCAGCCACGGGTCAATGAACACTGAAGCTTTCTTT. It yields the protein CASSHGSMNTEAFF.

This clone appeared once. The chain combines TRBV10-3 with TRBJ2-5, with D tentatively TRBD1 (5 bases). The ends were cut back, 3 bases at V and 4 bases at J, with 12 bases in the middle. There are 14 residues in the CDR3. Germline CDR1 and CDR2: ENHRY and SYGVKD. CDR3 DNA sequence: TGTGCCATCAGTGACGACAGAGCCAGAGAGACCCAGTACTTC. Amino acid sequence: CAISDDRARETQYF.

This clone was detected only a few times. V gene TRBV27 combines with J gene TRBJ1-6; TRBD1 is a possible D gene (5 bases). The CDR3 has 13 residues. Trimming cost V 2 bases and J 13 bases, with 12 bases left between them. Per germline, CDR1 MNHEY and CDR2 SMNVEV (reference sequence). DNA of the CDR3: TGTGCCAGCAGTTTAAACAGGTTGGGCCCCCTCCACTTT. This gives the protein CASSLNRLGPLHF.